Below, 27 T cell receptor beta chains from the same sample are listed, as sequenced in a study of cytomegalovirus exposure and HLA in healthy donors. It was with 60 Vbeta and 13 Jbeta primers that the PCR ran. Profiling relied on immunoSEQ multiplex PCR, and the TCRdb table lists in-frame clones only, not all of them. The sample yields 150,000 to 200,000 clones, over 60% seen once. The sequenced material came from PBMCs. Source of these receptors: a girl aged 5 to 17 in good health and CMV-seronegative.

The chain recombines TRBV18 with TRBJ2-7; no clear D. Germline V CDR1 and CDR2: KGHSH, LQKENI. The CDR3 contains 12 residues. V lost 3 bases and J 1 base, leaving 4 bases between the germline ends. DNA for the CDR3: TGTGCCAGCTCACCGGAGTCCTACGAGCAGTACTTC. Its protein is CASSPESYEQYF.

Worth noting for this clone: At one of its ends the junction is not consistent with the germline gene, which may arise from a read error. The rearrangement links TRBV2 to TRBJ2-1; weak D call: TRBD2 (6 bases). The CDR3 is made up of 13 amino acids. From germline, CDR1 is SNHLY and CDR2 FYNNEI. Here the CDR3 reads CASYGDSHNEQFF. The CDR3 DNA follows: TGTGCCAGCTACGGGGACTCCCACAATGAGCAGTTCTTC.

The chain combines TRBV5-4 with TRBJ2-1, with 10 bases lining up with TRBD2. Trimming at V came to 2 bases and at J to 4 bases, leaving 3 bases not matched to a gene. Germline V gene data show CDR1 as SGHNT and CDR2 as YYREEE (reference sequence). The CDR3 is made up of 15 amino acids. The CDR3: CASSFRLAGYNEQFF. The CDR3, as DNA: TGTGCCAGCAGCTTCAGACTAGCGGGTTACAATGAGCAGTTCTTC.

This clone has only a few counts. This sequence joins TRBV7-9 and TRBJ2-1; D is unresolved. Looked up from germline, CDR1 is SEHNR and CDR2 is FQNEAQ (reference sequence). The CDR3 consists of 17 residues. V shed 3 bases and J shed 5 bases, with 20 bases lying between them. The CDR3 DNA is TGTGCCAGCAGCTTTCCCTTGCCTCGGGTCGGCCACAATGAGCAGTTCTTC. This codes for CASSFPLPRVGHNEQFF.

The chain is built from TRBV7-9 and TRBJ2-7; 7 nucleotides agree with TRBD1. The germline V gene encodes CDR1 SEHNR and CDR2 FQNEAQ (reference sequence). The CDR3 is 16 amino acids. Trimming cost V 5 bases and J 6 bases; bases outside gene matches: 16. CDR3 DNA sequence: TGTGCCAGCAGCGTCAACAGGGGAGTAGGGTTTCTCGAGCAGTACTTC. Its protein is CASSVNRGVGFLEQYF. The full variable domain, with the rest looked up from reference TRBV7-9 and TRBJ2-7, is DTGVSQNPRHKITKRGQNVTFRCDPISEHNRLYWYRQTLGQGPEFLTYFQNEAQLEKSRLLSDRFSAERPKGSFSTLEIQRTEQGDSAMYLCASSVNRGVGFLEQYFGPGTRLTVT.

The chain combines TRBV7-3 with TRBJ1-1, with 7 bases matching TRBD1. This CDR3 is 13 amino acids long. Germline CDR1 reads SGHTA; CDR2 reads FQGTGA. V was pared by 5 bases and J by 1 base, with 1 base of the junction left unmatched. This chain's CDR3 is CASSDRENTEAFF. The CDR3, as DNA: TGTGCCAGCAGCGACAGGGAGAACACTGAAGCTTTCTTT.

V and J are TRBV6-6 and TRBJ2-7, with TRBD2 identical over 7 bases. J lost 5 bases, V lost 0 bases, and 4 bases had no gene match. The length of the CDR3 is 14 residues. Germline CDR1 reads MNHNY; CDR2 reads SVGAGI (reference sequence). CDR3 sequence (DNA): TGTGCCAGCAGTTACTCGTGGGGGAGGGACGAGCAGTACTTC. It specifies CASSYSWGRDEQYF.

The gene calls are TRBV5-1 and TRBJ2-5; D may be TRBD2 (6 bases). The CDR3 spans 14 residues. Germline-derived CDR1 and CDR2 are SGHRS and YFSETQ. Trimming took off 5 bases at V and 2 bases at J, with 13 bases between the two ends. CDR3: CASRLGTQQETQYF. DNA of the CDR3: TGCGCCAGCAGATTAGGGACTCAACAAGAGACCCAGTACTTC.

This rearrangement joins TRBV9 to TRBJ2-2, with TRBD2 matching 9 bases. Per germline, CDR1 SGDLS and CDR2 YYNGEE. The CDR3 loop spans 16 amino acids. With 0 bases clipped from V and 6 bases from J, the junction kept 6 bases outside the gene matches. CDR3 coding DNA: TGTGCCAGCAGCGTAGGGGCTAGCGGGGACCCCGGGGAGCTGTTTTTT. Encoded protein: CASSVGASGDPGELFF.

This chain uses TRBV19 with TRBJ2-3; tentatively, D is TRBD1 (6 bases). The germline CDR1 and CDR2 sequences are LNHDA and SQIVND (reference sequence). The CDR3 sequence is 14 residues long. Trimming pared 6 bases from V and 4 bases from J, leaving 14 bases between. CDR3 in DNA: TGTGCCAGTAGCTCCCCAGGGGTCGCAGATACGCAGTATTTT. It codes for CASSSPGVADTQYF.

This clone was seen only once. This chain uses TRBV12-5 with TRBJ1-6; D perhaps matches TRBD1 (5 bases). Trimming shortened V by 10 bases and J by 7 bases, and 29 bases separated the two germline ends. The length of the CDR3 is 18 residues. Germline values: CDR1 LGHNT, CDR2 FRNRAP. This CDR3 is CATQRRAGRSTVNSPLHF. In nucleotides, the CDR3 is TGTGCTACCCAACGAAGGGCAGGGAGGTCAACCGTAAATTCACCCCTCCACTTT. Combining the CDR3 with reference TRBV12-5 and TRBJ1-6 gives the whole variable domain DARVTQTPRHKVTEMGQEVTMRCQPILGHNTVFWYRQTMMQGLELLAYFRNRAPLDDSGMPKDRFSAEMPDATLATLKIQPSEPRDSAVYFCATQRRAGRSTVNSPLHFGNGTRLTVT.

This clone appeared a few times. This CDR3 reads CATSPAGPNEQFF. CDR3 nucleotide sequence: TGTGCCACCTCGCCGGCAGGGCCGAATGAGCAGTTCTTC. The J gene is TRBJ2-1, the V gene TRBV7-9; possibly TRBD1 for D (5 bases). Germline V gene data show CDR1 as SEHNR and CDR2 as FQNEAQ (reference sequence). Trimming took 10 bases from V and 7 from J, leaving 17 bases between them. This CDR3 spans 13 amino acids.

The V gene is TRBV19, the J gene TRBJ1-1; D not resolved. CDR1 and CDR2 (germline): LNHDA, SQIVND (reference sequence). V was pared by 3 bases and J by 1 base, with 15 bases between. The CDR3 is made up of 16 amino acids. The DNA of the CDR3 is TGTGCCAGTAGTATGGGCAGTTACCGCCCGAACACTGAAGCTTTCTTT. It yields the protein CASSMGSYRPNTEAFF.

This clone has more than one count but fewer than ten. The chain is built from TRBV9 and TRBJ1-6; D might be TRBD1 (5 bases). Germline V gene sequence: CDR1 SGDLS, CDR2 YYNGEE. The CDR3 sequence is 14 residues long. V was cut by 4 bases and J by 7 bases, with 12 bases left in between. CDR3 protein: CASSPRTRNSPLHF. CDR3 sequence (DNA): TGTGCCAGCAGCCCCCGGACAAGGAATTCACCCCTCCACTTT.

CDR3 loop: CASSRLQGALQPQHF. The CDR3 coding sequence is TGTGCCAGCAGTCGCCTACAGGGGGCCCTTCAGCCCCAGCATTTT. The V and J genes are TRBV6-6 and TRBJ1-5; 9 positions match TRBD1. CDR1 MNHNY and CDR2 SVGAGI come from the germline V gene (reference sequence). The trim removed 5 bases at V and 6 bases at J, leaving 8 bases unmatched. The CDR3 is 15 amino acids.

V gene TRBV5-1 combines with J gene TRBJ1-2, with a tentative D call TRBD1 (5 bases). The CDR3 consists of 13 residues. The V end lost 4 bases, the J end lost 7 bases, and 14 bases lay between the germline ends. Germline V lookup: CDR1 SGHRS, CDR2 YFSETQ. CDR3 sequence (DNA): TGCGCCAGCAGCCGTGGGGAGGGGCCTGGCTACACCTTC. Amino acids: CASSRGEGPGYTF. Full variable domain (outside the CDR3, taken from reference TRBV5-1 and TRBJ1-2): KAGVTQTPRYLIKTRGQQVTLSCSPISGHRSVSWYQQTPGQGLQFLFEYFSETQRNKGNFPGRFSGRQFSNSRSEMNVSTLELGDSALYLCASSRGEGPGYTFGSGTRLTVV.

The chain carries TRBV7-8 and TRBJ2-7; tentative D call: TRBD2 (6 bases). The CDR3 has 12 residues. Germline-derived CDR1 and CDR2 are SGHVS and FQNEAQ. Trimming left V 5 bases short and J 4 bases short, with 9 bases between. The CDR3 nucleotides read TGTGCCAGCAGCGCCGGGACTTACGAGCAGTACTTC. Translation gives CASSAGTYEQYF. Based on the CDR3 plus reference TRBV7-8 and TRBJ2-7, the full variable domain is GAGVSQSPRYKVAKRGQDVALRCDPISGHVSLFWYQQALGQGPEFLTYFQNEAQLDKSGLPSDRFFAERPEGSVSTLKIQRTQQEDSAVYLCASSAGTYEQYFGPGTRLTVT.

V is TRBV7-9 and J is TRBJ1-2; 7 nucleotides agree with TRBD1. The CDR3 loop spans 15 amino acids. Germline trimming cut 5 bases from V and 4 bases from J; bases unmatched to any gene: 10. CDR1 is SEHNR and CDR2 is FQNEAQ in the germline V gene (reference sequence). Here the CDR3 reads CASSRRPGQFYGYTF. Written as DNA, the CDR3 is TGTGCCAGCAGCCGGAGGCCGGGACAGTTCTATGGCTACACCTTC.

The chain uses TRBV6-1 and TRBJ1-2, with 7 bases identical to TRBD1. V was clipped by 2 bases and J by 12 bases; unmatched bases: 12. This CDR3 region has 14 residues. From germline, CDR1 is MNHNS and CDR2 SASEGT. Here the CDR3 reads CASSEMMDRPKNTF. CDR3 nucleotide sequence: TGTGCCAGCAGTGAAATGATGGACAGGCCGAAGAACACCTTC.

The chain is built from TRBV2 and TRBJ1-6, with 9 bases matching TRBD1. Germline CDR1 and CDR2: SNHLY and FYNNEI. The CDR3 is 13 residues long. With 4 bases clipped from V and 14 bases from J, the junction kept 6 bases outside the gene matches. CDR3 amino acids: CASSGRTGDALHF. Here the CDR3 DNA reads TGTGCCAGCAGTGGTCGGACAGGGGACGCCCTCCACTTT.

This chain links TRBV19 with TRBJ1-5, with 7 bases aligning to TRBD1. J lost 3 bases, V lost 7 bases, and 3 bases had no gene match. The CDR3 totals 13 residues. The germline CDR1 and CDR2 sequences are LNHDA and SQIVND (reference sequence). CDR3 sequence: CASMDRSNQPQHF. The CDR3 DNA is TGTGCCAGTATGGACAGGTCCAATCAGCCCCAGCATTTT.

This chain uses TRBV21-1 with TRBJ1-1. TRBV21-1 is designated a pseudogene. The CDR3 consists of 12 residues. In DNA, the CDR3 is TGTGCCAGCAGCAACGGGGGAACTGAAGCTTTCTTT. As protein: CASSNGGTEAFF.

The J gene is TRBJ1-2, the V gene TRBV9, with 7 bases matching TRBD1. Germline CDR1 and CDR2: SGDLS and YYNGEE. There are 14 residues in the CDR3. J gave up 10 bases and V 1 base, and 10 bases lay outside the gene matches. The CDR3 nucleotides read TGTGCCAGCAGCGTACGGGACAGTATGTCGGACTACACCTTC. Translating it yields CASSVRDSMSDYTF. Filled out from reference TRBV9 and TRBJ1-2, the complete variable domain reads DSGVTQTPKHLITATGQRVTLRCSPRSGDLSVYWYQQSLDQGLQFLIQYYNGEERAKGNILERFSAQQFPDLHSELNLSSLELGDSALYFCASSVRDSMSDYTFGSGTRLTVV.

This clone was detected once. The CDR3 here is CASTLGQAPRGEQYF. The DNA of the CDR3 is TGTGCCAGCACCCTGGGACAGGCTCCCCGGGGCGAGCAGTACTTC. The chain carries TRBV28 and TRBJ2-7; 8 positions agree with TRBD1. Trimming cost V 7 bases and J 6 bases; bases outside gene matches: 14. The CDR3 is made up of 15 amino acids. From germline, CDR1 is MDHEN and CDR2 SYDVKM.

The CDR3 DNA reads TGTGCCAGCAGGGGCGGGACGGAAGAGACCCAGTACTTC. Its translation is CASRGGTEETQYF. The chain carries TRBV6-1 and TRBJ2-5, with D perhaps matching TRBD2 (6 bases). CDR3 size: 13 residues. Trimming took 6 bases from V and 3 from J, leaving 11 bases between them. Germline lookup yields CDR1 MNHNS and CDR2 SASEGT.

This chain connects TRBV27 to TRBJ2-7; D remains ambiguous. Trimming removed 6 bases at V and 2 bases at J, with 17 bases between. From germline, CDR1 is MNHEY and CDR2 SMNVEV (reference sequence). The CDR3 sequence is 15 residues long. Here the CDR3 reads CASRSSRYPPYEQYF. The DNA of the CDR3 is TGTGCCAGCAGATCATCCAGGTATCCGCCCTACGAGCAGTACTTC.

This clone was seen a few times. The V call is TRBV6-5, the J call TRBJ1-5, with no clear D. The CDR3 consists of 13 residues. In germline, CDR1 is MNHEY, CDR2 SVGAGI. V lost 2 bases and J lost 3, with 5 bases in between. Here the CDR3 DNA reads TGTGCCAGCAGTTACGCGTTCAATCAGCCCCAGCATTTT. It specifies CASSYAFNQPQHF.